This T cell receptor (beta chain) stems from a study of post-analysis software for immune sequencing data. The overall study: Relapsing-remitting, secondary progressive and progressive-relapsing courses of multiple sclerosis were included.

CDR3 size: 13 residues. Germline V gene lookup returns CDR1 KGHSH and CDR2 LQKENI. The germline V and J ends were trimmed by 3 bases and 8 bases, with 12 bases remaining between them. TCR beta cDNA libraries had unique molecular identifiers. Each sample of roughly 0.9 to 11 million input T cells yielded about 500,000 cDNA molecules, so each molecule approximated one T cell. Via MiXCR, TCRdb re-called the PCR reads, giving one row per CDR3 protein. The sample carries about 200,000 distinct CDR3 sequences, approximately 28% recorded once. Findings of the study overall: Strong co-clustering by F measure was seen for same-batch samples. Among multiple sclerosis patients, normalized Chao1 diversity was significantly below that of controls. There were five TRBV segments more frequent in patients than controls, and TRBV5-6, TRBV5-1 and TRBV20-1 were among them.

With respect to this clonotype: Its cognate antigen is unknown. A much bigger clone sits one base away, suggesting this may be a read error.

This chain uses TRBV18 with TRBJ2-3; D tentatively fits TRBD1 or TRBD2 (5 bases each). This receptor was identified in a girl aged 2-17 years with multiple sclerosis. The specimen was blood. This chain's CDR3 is CASSPSQRGTQYF. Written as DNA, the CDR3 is TGTGCCAGCTCACCCAGCCAGAGGGGTACGCAGTATTTT.